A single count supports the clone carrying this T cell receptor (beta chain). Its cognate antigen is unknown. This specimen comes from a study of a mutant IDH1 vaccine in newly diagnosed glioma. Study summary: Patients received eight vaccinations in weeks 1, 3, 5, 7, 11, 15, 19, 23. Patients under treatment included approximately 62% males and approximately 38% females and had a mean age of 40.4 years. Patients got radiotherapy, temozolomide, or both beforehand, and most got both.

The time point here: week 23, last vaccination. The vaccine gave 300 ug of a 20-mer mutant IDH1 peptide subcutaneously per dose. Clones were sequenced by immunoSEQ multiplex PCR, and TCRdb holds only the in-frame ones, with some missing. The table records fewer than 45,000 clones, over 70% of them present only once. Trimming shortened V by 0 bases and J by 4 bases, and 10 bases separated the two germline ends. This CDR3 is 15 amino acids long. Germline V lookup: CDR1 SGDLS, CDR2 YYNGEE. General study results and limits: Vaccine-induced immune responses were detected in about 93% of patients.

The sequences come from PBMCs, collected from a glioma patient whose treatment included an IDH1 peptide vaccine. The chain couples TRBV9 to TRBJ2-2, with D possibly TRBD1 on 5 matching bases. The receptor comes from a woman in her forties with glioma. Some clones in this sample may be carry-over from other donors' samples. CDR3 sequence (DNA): TGTGCCAGCAGCGTAGTACCTACAGGCACCGGGGAGCTGTTTTTT. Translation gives CASSVVPTGTGELFF.